This entry is about one TCR beta chain. What it binds is not known. This sample is drawn from a study of Ad26.COV2.S vaccination and SARS-CoV-2 variants. Study information: Vaccine-arm donor from the placebo-controlled COV1001 Ad26.COV2.S trial. Intramuscularly, Ad26.COV2.S was given either once or twice, 56 days apart. Findings of the study overall: Spike-specific CD8+ and CD4+ T cell responses reportedly showed substantial breadth after vaccination.

Described treatment: some 20 received Ad26.COV2.S at low or high dose, single or two shots; about five received placebo; per-sample allocation not given. The samples date from day 63 after the first vaccine or placebo injection. Adults aged 18-55 years in Boston included the donor. Sequencing was performed with immunoSEQ multiplex PCR; in TCRdb, only in-frame clones are kept and a portion is missing. The data hold around 320,000 clones, with around 83% observed a single time. CDR1 SNHLY and CDR2 FYNNEI come from the germline V gene. V lost 2 bases to trimming and J lost 0 bases, with 4 bases between them. The CDR3 is made up of 14 amino acids.

The chain couples TRBV2 to TRBJ2-2; D uncertain. The sequenced sample was peripheral blood, obtained in a trial of Ad26.COV2.S vaccine versus placebo. The receptor was isolated from a person aged 18-60 years who received the Ad26.COV2.S COVID-19 vaccine or a placebo. The CDR3 DNA sequence: TGTGCCAGCAGTGAAAAGGCGAACACCGGGGAGCTGTTTTTT. It encodes CASSEKANTGELFF.